This TCR beta chain was identified in a study of cytomegalovirus exposure and HLA in healthy donors (dated by TCRdb to 2016 to 2017). At the level of the whole study: An earlier analysis of roughly 500 of the donors reported roughly 300 Gb of sequence data and some 120 million unique TCR beta sequences from 150 million to 200 million T cells. Approximately 310 gigabases of sequencing data and about 92 million unique TCR sequences made up an early release that covered 640 HLA-typed donors. Of the 300 to 450 genotyped donors, over 80% were placed in the genetic ancestry cluster associated with self-reported Caucasian donors. The study aimed to test whether cataloging public T cell receptors could reveal signatures of past pathogen exposure. The study used immunosequencing to profile the T cell repertoires of 670 or so subjects and linked those repertoires to cytomegalovirus serostatus. Along with the approximately 700-subject first cohort, a separate validation cohort of more than 90 different subjects was used. To predict cytomegalovirus infection status, the study brought together high-throughput TCR immunosequencing, statistical association of individual TCRs with disease status, and machine learning. To study patterns of TCR occurrence, a later analysis re-analyzed previously published TCR beta repertoires from 666 donors and added high-resolution HLA genotyping. Rather than drawing on any new phenotypic data, the later analysis identified candidate immune exposures from TCR beta sequences and the way those sequences occurred across donors. An earlier analysis of approximately 630 of the donors applied high-throughput TCR beta sequencing to assess whether each TCR beta V gene segment acted as functional or pseudogenic. Alongside the repertoire data, information on donor age, sex, ethnicity and CMV serostatus was compiled. In a later genetic analysis, genome-wide SNP genotypes for about 65% of the roughly 670 donors were used, and that subset was treated as a discovery cohort. Every discovery cohort repertoire had been produced on one sequencing platform. Both class I and class II loci were covered by HLA typing, at four-digit resolution. Typing coverage differed by locus: A, B, C, DRB1 and DQB1 were typed in roughly 629-630 donors, DQA1 in roughly 510, DPA1 in around 610, and DPB1 in roughly 450. Several DR-DQ haplotypes were treated as single units for association and clustering because of strong linkage in the cohort. On average, 235,054 unique TCR beta nucleotide sequences were sequenced per donor among 300 to 500 genotyped donors of the cohort, with roughly 18% of those sequences being non-productive.

Including cysteine and phenylalanine, the CDR3 has 14 amino acids. This entry keeps only the CDR3 DNA: 42 bases, framed from base 1. Cut back by 5 bases and 5 bases, the V and J ends lie 15 bases apart. According to the germline V gene, CDR1 reads SGHTA and CDR2 reads FQGNSA. Library creation used the immunoSEQ multiplex PCR assay. A mixture of 60 forward primers for TCR Vbeta segments and 13 reverse primers for TCR Jbeta segments was used in the multiplex PCR. Amplification of the CDR3 region of rearranged TCR beta genes was performed with a multiplex PCR assay on genomic DNA. The amplified TCR beta libraries were sequenced on the Illumina HiSeq System as 87-base-pair reads. The paper's data handling went like this. In a later analysis, some 80 million unique TCR beta chains were counted across the approximately 640 repertoires, and roughly 11 million of these chains were shared by at least two donors. Raw reads were error-corrected and collapsed into unique sequences with a nearest-neighbor algorithm that merged closely related sequences to remove PCR and sequencing errors. CDR3 sequences were aligned to IMGT reference sequences to assign V, D and J gene segments. For a sequence to be retained, a match of at least six nucleotides was required to both a V gene segment and a J gene segment. Rearrangements were called productive when the CDR3 lacked stop codons and stayed in frame with V and J; all others were non-productive. CDR3 was defined by IMGT convention, running from the second conserved V-encoded cysteine to the conserved J-encoded phenylalanine. The earlier analysis of about 500 of the donors excluded sequences that lacked an unambiguous match to a single V gene segment. In an earlier analysis of 587 of the donors, a V segment was called functional when productive rearrangements were above 56.7%, and segregating when the standard deviation between donors exceeded 5%. A statistical classification framework was developed to diagnose cytomegalovirus status using the catalog of TCR beta chain sequences. A later analysis assigned V and J genes by comparing TCR nucleotide sequences with IMGT/GENE-DB human TR gene sequences. A later analysis assigned CDR3 sequences and most-parsimonious VDJ recombination scenarios with the TCRdist pipeline. A later analysis defined each TCR beta chain by its CDR3 amino acid sequence plus V-gene family, and excluded reads lacking a unique V-gene family. In a later analysis, around 650 highly shared, low-generation-probability nucleotide sequences were removed to address suspected cross-contamination and a sequencing artifact. In a later analysis, a clonal expansion index for each public chain was calculated from normalized within-repertoire ranks of inferred template counts. In a later analysis, generation probabilities were computed with a VDJ recombination model fitted to out-of-frame rearrangements, and the resulting probabilities were checked against IGoR. A later analysis scored TCR-TCR, TCR-HLA and TCR-CMV co-occurrence with hypergeometric tests, applying a repertoire-size bias correction to TCR pairs. A later analysis estimated false discovery rates by permuting HLA or CMV assignments 20 times. In a later analysis, co-occurring TCRs were grouped with DBSCAN, and TCRdist sequence similarity was added when clustering was performed within HLA-allele-positive subsets. Repertoires with fewer than 30,000 or more than 120,000 public chains, plus five repertoires with anomalous nucleotide sharing, were excluded from co-occurrence clustering. TCRdb retrieved this table from immuneACCESS and kept in-frame rearrangements only. Not all clones are present; in checked studies, unresolved V genes account for under half, and no reason is known for the remainder. D and trimming were read from the DNA, whereas the V and J calls and clone size are those reported in that table. The sample yields roughly 93,000 clones; over 60% were counted once. About 2.9% of the sample rests with the top ten.

Overall results and qualifications from the work: Because HLA typing was missing for some donors at each locus, association tests included only the typed subset. According to a later analysis, most CMV-associated TCR beta chains appeared to be HLA-restricted, and the HLA associations seemed to be driven largely by CMV exposure. Because the 87-base-pair reads could not distinguish some IMGT-functional V segments, including TRBV6-2 and TRBV6-3, those segments were excluded. In both the original and validation cohorts, the classifier was reported to diagnose cytomegalovirus status with high specificity and sensitivity. Broadly in line with IMGT annotations, most TCR beta V segments showed up in productive rearrangements about 90% or about 30% of the time in an earlier analysis of several hundred of the donors. In a later genetic analysis, fewer N-insertions in productive TCRs were reported among donors in an Asian-associated ancestry cluster than the roughly 700-donor mean. A later genetic analysis associated a missense DCLRE1C variant with V-gene and J-gene trimming of TCR beta chains, and an independent cohort replicated the association. A total of fewer than 200 TCR beta chains were listed by the study as associated with cytomegalovirus. A further reported finding was that TCR beta sequences accurately predicted the HLA-A and HLA-B alleles for most subjects in the first cohort. The only immune exposure information available for the cohort was CMV serostatus. When HLA alleles, especially DR and DQ, strongly co-occurred, attributing TCR associations to individual alleles was difficult. Because counts were too low, some 17 rarely observed V segments, including chromosome 9 orphons, were excluded from the earlier analysis of roughly 580 of the donors. Most TCR sequences were seen in very few donors, while some public TCRs were found in many individuals. A later analysis found that TCR association rates varied across HLA loci, with DRB1 alleles showing the most associated TCRs and HLA-C alleles the fewest. Roughly uniform sequencing depth across donors was assumed in presence/absence analyses, although this assumption may not hold. A group of highly shared sequence variants was considered likely to be a technical artifact of the sequencing pipeline. Correlated functional status among segregating V segments might reflect linkage disequilibrium, but an unknown experimental factor could not be ruled out. Three of the identified cytomegalovirus-associated TCR beta chains were confirmed in vitro to be specific for cytomegalovirus antigens. Compared with equally common non-associated chains, HLA-associated TCR beta chains in a later analysis were more clonally expanded and had lower generation probabilities. Specific HLA alleles were associated with over 15,000 TCR beta sequences at a false discovery rate of 0.05 in a later analysis. It was suggested by the authors that the approach could potentially be generalized to other disease states and immunological phenotypes. A later analysis reported that several top co-occurrence clusters appeared linked to parvovirus B19, influenza, CMV and Epstein-Barr virus. Only TCR beta chains were sequenced in this cohort, and the absence of alpha or paired-chain data limited detectable features.

The cohort comprised some 680 healthy bone marrow donors. At the time of sampling, every cohort member was nominally healthy, though immune exposures that went unrecorded were likely present. The donor was CMV seronegative and belonged to the group of over 350 seronegative cohort members. A peripheral blood sample was collected from each donor, and TCR beta sequencing was performed on peripheral blood mononuclear cells. The Qiagen DNeasy Blood Extraction Kit was used to extract genomic DNA from the blood cell samples. Comment on this clone: Its antigen is currently not known. The input lacks base qualities; no much larger clone sits a single base away.

Recombination joined TRBV7-2 with TRBJ2-5; a tentative D call is TRBD2 (6 bases match). The sequence derives from a man between 35 and 55 years old in good health and CMV-seronegative. The specimen sequenced was PBMCs. In nucleotides, the sequence is TGTGCCAGCAGCCCAGGGAGGACTTCTGAGACCCAGTACTTC. It translates as CASSPGRTSETQYF.